The T cell receptor (beta chain) under discussion was sequenced for a study of shared clonotypes between healthy human individuals. Sequencing was performed with immunoSEQ multiplex PCR; in TCRdb, only in-frame clones are kept and a portion is missing. Of over 2 million clones in the sample, about 95% were seen once. V lost 4 bases and J lost 0; bases outside the gene matches: 4. The germline gives CDR1 SGHRS, CDR2 YFSETQ. The CDR3 length is 16 residues. Researchers partitioned CD4+ cells into CD45RA+ naive and CD45RA-negative memory subsets. The specimen sequenced was naive CD4+ T cells sorted from blood. Documented subset: CD45RA+ positively selected. The clonotype was recovered from a man aged 18 to 29 in good health. The genes are TRBV5-1 and TRBJ2-5; TRBD2 matches 12 bases. In DNA form, the CDR3 reads TGCGCCAGCAGCCTGACTAGCGGGGGACACCAAGAGACCCAGTACTTC. Translating it yields CASSLTSGGHQETQYF.